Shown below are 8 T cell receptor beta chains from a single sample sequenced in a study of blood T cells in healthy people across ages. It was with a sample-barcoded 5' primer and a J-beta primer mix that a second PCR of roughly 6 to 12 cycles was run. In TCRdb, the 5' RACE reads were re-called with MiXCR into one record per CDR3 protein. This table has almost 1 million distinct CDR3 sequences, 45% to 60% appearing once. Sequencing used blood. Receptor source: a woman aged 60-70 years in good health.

The CDR3 DNA reads TGTGCCAGCAGCCGACTAGCGGGAGAAGAGAATGAGCAGTTCTTC. Protein sequence: CASSRLAGEENEQFF. The chain employs TRBV7-7 and TRBJ2-1, with 12 bases fitting TRBD2. This CDR3 has 15 residues. Germline V lookup: CDR1 SSHAT, CDR2 FNYEAQ (reference sequence). The trim removed 5 bases at V and 7 bases at J, leaving 6 bases unmatched.

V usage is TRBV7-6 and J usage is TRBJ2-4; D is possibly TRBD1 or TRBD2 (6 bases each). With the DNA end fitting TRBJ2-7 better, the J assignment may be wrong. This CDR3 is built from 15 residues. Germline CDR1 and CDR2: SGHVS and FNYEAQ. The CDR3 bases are TGTGCCAGCAGTCAAGGGGGGCGGTACTCCTACGAGCAGTACTTC. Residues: CASSQGGRYSYEQYF.

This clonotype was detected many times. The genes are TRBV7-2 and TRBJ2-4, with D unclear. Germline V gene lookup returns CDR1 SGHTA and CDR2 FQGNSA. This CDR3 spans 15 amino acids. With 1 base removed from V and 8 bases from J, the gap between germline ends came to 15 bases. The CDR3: CASSLGGESSDIQYF. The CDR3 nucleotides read TGTGCCAGCAGCTTAGGTGGGGAATCTTCGGACATTCAGTACTTC.

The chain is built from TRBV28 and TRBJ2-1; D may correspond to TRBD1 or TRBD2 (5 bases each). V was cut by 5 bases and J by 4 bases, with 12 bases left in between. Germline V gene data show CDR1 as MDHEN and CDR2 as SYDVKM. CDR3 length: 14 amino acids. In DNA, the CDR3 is TGTGCCAGCAGTAAACTGGGGGTTTACAATGAGCAGTTCTTC. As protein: CASSKLGVYNEQFF.

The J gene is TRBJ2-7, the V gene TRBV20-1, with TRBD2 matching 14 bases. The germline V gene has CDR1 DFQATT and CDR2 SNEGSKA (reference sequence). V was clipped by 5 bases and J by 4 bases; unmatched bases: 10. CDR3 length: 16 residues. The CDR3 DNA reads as TGCAGTGCTTTCGGGACTAGCGGGAGCGTCTTGTACGAGCAGTACTTC. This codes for CSAFGTSGSVLYEQYF.

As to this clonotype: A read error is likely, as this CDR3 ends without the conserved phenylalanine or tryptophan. The CDR3 DNA reads as TGTGCCAGCAGCCAAGGACAGTACACC. Its translation is CASSQGQYT. The chain has TRBV4-2 and TRBJ2-5; the D is unclear. V lost 1 base and J lost 11, with 2 bases in between. CDR1 is LGHNA and CDR2 is YNFKEQ in the germline V gene. The CDR3 has 9 amino acids.

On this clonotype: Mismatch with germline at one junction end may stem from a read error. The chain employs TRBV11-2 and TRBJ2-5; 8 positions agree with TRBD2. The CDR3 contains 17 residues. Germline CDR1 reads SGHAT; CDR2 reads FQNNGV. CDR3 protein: CAGSLGFLAGPGETQYF. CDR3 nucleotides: TGTGCCGGCAGCTTAGGGTTTCTAGCGGGCCCGGGGGAGACCCAGTACTTC.

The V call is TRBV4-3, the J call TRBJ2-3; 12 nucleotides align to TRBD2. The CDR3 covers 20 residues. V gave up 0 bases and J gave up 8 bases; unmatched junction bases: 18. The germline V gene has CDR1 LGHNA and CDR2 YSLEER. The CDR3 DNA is TGCGCCAGCAGCCAAGACGCTAGCGGGAGGGCGTCTGCTCGGCAGGGTACGCAGTATTTT. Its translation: CASSQDASGRASARQGTQYF.